The text below deals with one T cell receptor beta chain. What it binds is not known. The Oncomine TCR Beta short-read assay was applied to DNA of cultured CD4+ T cells. Each CDR3 protein gets one entry after TCRdb re-called the PCR reads with MiXCR. The sample has some 20,000 distinct CDR3 sequences; about half are singletons. The ends were cut back, 8 bases at V and 5 bases at J, with 12 bases in the middle. The CDR3 spans 12 residues. Germline values: CDR1 SNHLY, CDR2 FYNNEI. The data stem from a study of vaccination and CD4 T cells after COVID-19. Treatment meaning: approximately 10-day PBMC culture with coronavirus spike peptide pools or control peptides (ViraFEST assay).

The sequence derives from a human donor with COVID-19. The sequenced material came from cultured CD4+ T cells from blood. This chain connects TRBV2 to TRBJ1-2; D gene unclear. CDR3 residues: CASRAGRYGYTF. The DNA of the CDR3 is TGTGCCAGCCGGGCCGGACGTTATGGCTACACCTTC. The entire variable domain, with the rest obtained from reference TRBV2 and TRBJ1-2, is as follows: EPEVTQTPSHQVTQMGQEVILRCVPISNHLYFYWYRQILGQKVEFLVSFYNNEISEKSEIFDDQFSVERPDGSNFTLKIRSTKLEDSAMYFCASRAGRYGYTFGSGTRLTVV.